These 30 T cell receptor beta chains came from one sample sequenced in a study of lymphopenia after photon versus proton radiotherapy. Clones were sequenced by immunoSEQ multiplex PCR, and TCRdb holds only the in-frame ones, with some missing. The sample lists some 33,000 clones, about 90% seen once, with 6.8% in the top ten. Source: peripheral blood, taken from a patient treated with photon-based radiotherapy. The receptors here all came from a woman between 50 and 59 years old with pancreatic cancer.

The chain uses TRBV15 and TRBJ1-6; a possible D gene is TRBD1 (6 bases). Looked up from germline, CDR1 is LNHNV and CDR2 is YYDKDF (reference sequence). The CDR3 is made up of 15 amino acids. The V end lost 5 bases, the J end lost 7 bases, and 15 bases lay between the germline ends. The CDR3 DNA is TGTGCCACCAGCGTTCGACAGGACCTCAATTCACCCCTCCACTTT. The encoded protein is CATSVRQDLNSPLHF.

This clone came up once. The V call is TRBV6-1, the J call TRBJ2-1, with 14 bases matching TRBD2. Looked up from germline, CDR1 is MNHNS and CDR2 is SASEGT. This CDR3 has 15 amino acids. Trimming removed 7 bases from V and 12 bases from J; junction bases left unmatched: 11. This chain's CDR3 is CASTTGTSGSYRQFF. DNA for the CDR3: TGTGCCAGCACTACCGGGACTAGCGGGAGTTATCGGCAGTTCTTC.

The rearrangement uses TRBV19 and TRBJ1-1; 7 bases are shared with TRBD1. V gave up 5 bases and J gave up 6 bases; unmatched junction bases: 9. CDR1 and CDR2 from the germline V gene are LNHDA and SQIVND (reference sequence). There are 14 residues in the CDR3. CDR3 sequence reads: CASSLRTGVAEAFF. The CDR3 nucleotides are TGTGCCAGTAGTTTGCGGACAGGAGTAGCTGAAGCTTTCTTT.

The CDR3 DNA reads as TGCGCCAGCAGCTTGGTGGGCAGTGGGGTAAACACTGAAGCTTTCTTT. It is translated as CASSLVGSGVNTEAFF. The gene calls are TRBV5-1 and TRBJ1-1; no clear D gene. CDR1 is SGHRS and CDR2 is YFSETQ in the germline V gene. V lost 0 bases to trimming and J lost 2 bases, with 14 bases between them. This CDR3 comprises 16 residues.

This clone has a single count. This rearrangement joins TRBV9 to TRBJ2-7; 9 nucleotides agree with TRBD1. Trimming cost V 0 bases and J 11 bases; bases outside gene matches: 6. The CDR3 covers 13 residues. Germline lookup yields CDR1 SGDLS and CDR2 YYNGEE. For the CDR3, the DNA is TGTGCCAGCAGCGTAGAAGGGACAGGGAAGGAGTACTTC. Translating gives CASSVEGTGKEYF. The full variable domain, rest sourced from reference TRBV9 and TRBJ2-7, is DSGVTQTPKHLITATGQRVTLRCSPRSGDLSVYWYQQSLDQGLQFLIQYYNGEERAKGNILERFSAQQFPDLHSELNLSSLELGDSALYFCASSVEGTGKEYFGPGTRLTVT.

This clone was observed a single time. The chain's CDR3 is CASSLPGDVTFF. CDR3 bases: TGTGCCAGCAGTCTCCCAGGAGACGTAACGTTCTTC. The chain employs TRBV6-5 and TRBJ2-1, with D hard to call. V lost 5 bases and J 15 bases, leaving 17 bases between the germline ends. CDR1 and CDR2 (germline): MNHEY, SVGAGI. The length of the CDR3 is 12 residues.

This chain links TRBV27 with TRBJ2-6; TRBD1 might be the D (6 bases). Per germline, CDR1 MNHEY and CDR2 SMNVEV (reference sequence). Trimming took off 0 bases at V and 3 bases at J, with 12 bases between the two ends. The CDR3 contains 17 residues. CDR3 in amino acids: CASSLSDRWNGANVLTF. The CDR3 nucleotides are TGTGCCAGCAGTTTATCCGACAGGTGGAATGGGGCCAACGTCCTGACTTTC. Full variable domain (remainder filled in from reference TRBV27 and TRBJ2-6): EAQVTQNPRYLITVTGKKLTVTCSQNMNHEYMSWYRQDPGLGLRQIYYSMNVEVTDKGDVPEGYKVSRKEKRNFPLILESPSPNQTSLYFCASSLSDRWNGANVLTFGAGSRLTVL.

The rearrangement links TRBV2 to TRBJ2-7; a weak D match, TRBD2 (7 bases). The CDR3 runs to 12 residues. Trimming pared 6 bases from V and 6 bases from J, leaving 12 bases between. The V gene's germline CDR1 is SNHLY and CDR2 FYNNEI. CDR3 DNA: TGTGCCAGCAGGGGGGGGCCCTCCGAGCAGTACTTC. Translation: CASRGGPSEQYF.

The chain uses TRBV7-8 and TRBJ2-7, with 8 bases matching TRBD1. The germline CDR1 and CDR2 sequences are SGHVS and FQNEAQ. This CDR3 contains 17 residues. J lost 2 bases, V lost 0 bases, and 9 bases had no gene match. The CDR3 sequence is CASSLAQDREETYEQYF. CDR3 DNA sequence: TGTGCCAGCAGCTTAGCCCAGGACAGGGAAGAGACCTACGAGCAGTACTTC.

This chain uses TRBV15 with TRBJ1-5; TRBD1 matches 11 bases. Germline lookup yields CDR1 LNHNV and CDR2 YYDKDF (reference sequence). The CDR3 has 15 amino acids. The junction had 3 bases not matched to a gene; V was cut back by 4 bases and J by 4 bases. The CDR3 protein is CATSIGTGGNQPQHF. CDR3 coding DNA: TGTGCCACCAGCATAGGGACAGGGGGTAATCAGCCCCAGCATTTT.

CDR3 loop: CASSPGQGLRTEAFF. As DNA, the CDR3 is TGTGCCAGCAGCCCGGGACAGGGATTGAGGACTGAAGCTTTCTTT. The chain links TRBV5-8 to TRBJ1-1; TRBD1 matches 9 bases. The germline gives CDR1 SGHTS, CDR2 YDEGEE. The CDR3 covers 15 residues. J lost 5 bases, V lost 4 bases, and 9 bases had no gene match.

This chain connects TRBV5-1 to TRBJ2-5, with 9 bases lining up with TRBD2. Germline V gene sequence: CDR1 SGHRS, CDR2 YFSETQ. This CDR3 region has 15 residues. The J segment lost 1 base and the V segment lost 1 base, leaving 2 bases of the junction unmatched. This chain's CDR3 is CASSLTSGPQETQYF. CDR3 coding DNA: TGCGCCAGCAGCTTGACTAGCGGGCCCCAAGAGACCCAGTACTTC.

This clone was picked up one time. V is TRBV10-2 and J is TRBJ2-3; 8 nucleotides match TRBD1. The CDR3 spans 14 residues. J lost 4 bases, V lost 7 bases, and 7 bases had no gene match. Germline loops: CDR1 WSHSY, CDR2 SAAADI. CDR3 coding DNA: TGCGCCAGCAATACAGGGGGTTTCGCAGATACGCAGTATTTT. Its protein product is CASNTGGFADTQYF.

Only one count was recorded for this clone. The chain carries TRBV2 and TRBJ2-3, with 8 bases aligning to TRBD2. This CDR3 is 14 amino acids long. The germline V gene has CDR1 SNHLY and CDR2 FYNNEI. V shed 6 bases, J shed 2 bases, and the junction held 4 bases outside the gene matches. DNA for the CDR3: TGTGCCAGCAGCCGGACTAGCCCCACAGATACGCAGTATTTT. Translating gives CASSRTSPTDTQYF. Complete variable domain (other parts from reference TRBV2 and TRBJ2-3): EPEVTQTPSHQVTQMGQEVILRCVPISNHLYFYWYRQILGQKVEFLVSFYNNEISEKSEIFDDQFSVERPDGSNFTLKIRSTKLEDSAMYFCASSRTSPTDTQYFGPGTRLTVL.

The CDR3 loop reads CAWSDHTGGNQPQHF. The CDR3 nucleotides read TGTGCCTGGAGTGACCATACAGGGGGCAATCAGCCCCAGCATTTT. This chain uses TRBV30 with TRBJ1-5; 7 nucleotides align to TRBD1. The CDR3 loop spans 15 amino acids. Germline loops: CDR1 GTSNPN, CDR2 SVGIG (reference sequence). The junction had 5 bases not matched to a gene; V was cut back by 1 base and J by 2 bases.

The chain employs TRBV12-5 and TRBJ2-5; TRBD1 matches 8 bases. Per germline, CDR1 LGHNT and CDR2 FRNRAP. J gave up 1 base and V 4 bases, and 2 bases lay outside the gene matches. CDR3 length: 14 residues. The CDR3 protein is CASGSDRGQETQYF. The CDR3 region has the DNA TGTGCTAGTGGTTCCGACAGGGGCCAAGAGACCCAGTACTTC.

V is TRBV9 and J is TRBJ2-5, with D possibly TRBD1 on 5 matching bases. Germline CDR1 reads SGDLS; CDR2 reads YYNGEE. The V end lost 0 bases, the J end lost 0 bases, and 6 bases lay between the germline ends. The CDR3 is made up of 14 amino acids. The CDR3 DNA follows: TGTGCCAGCAGCGTAGAGGGGTACCAAGAGACCCAGTACTTC. It is translated as CASSVEGYQETQYF.

The genes are TRBV10-1 and TRBJ2-1; 8 bases are shared with TRBD2. This CDR3 comprises 15 residues. Trimming removed 6 bases from V and 4 bases from J; junction bases left unmatched: 8. Germline V gene sequence: CDR1 WNHNN, CDR2 SYGVQD (reference sequence). The DNA for the CDR3 is TGCGCCAGCAGCGCAGCGGGAGTGCAATACAATGAGCAGTTCTTC. Encoded protein: CASSAAGVQYNEQFF.

This clone was counted a single time. This chain links TRBV6-6 with TRBJ2-1, with 9 bases aligning to TRBD2. The CDR3 contains 15 residues. The V gene's germline CDR1 is MNHNY and CDR2 SVGAGI (reference sequence). V was pared by 6 bases and J by 5 bases, with 8 bases of the junction left unmatched. CDR3 sequence reads: CASSPWTSENNEQFF. The CDR3 coding sequence is TGTGCCAGCAGCCCCTGGACTAGCGAAAACAATGAGCAGTTCTTC.

This clone was recorded once. The J gene is TRBJ1-2, the V gene TRBV10-3; TRBD1 agrees at 10 bases. The germline V gene has CDR1 ENHRY and CDR2 SYGVKD. The trim removed 6 bases at V and 4 bases at J, leaving 14 bases unmatched. The CDR3 length is 17 residues. CDR3 sequence (DNA): TGTGCCATCAGCCAAACGACAGGGGGCAGGAGTTTCTATGGCTACACCTTC. Translating gives CAISQTTGGRSFYGYTF.

The chain couples TRBV7-2 to TRBJ2-1; the D call may be TRBD1 or TRBD2 (7 bases each). CDR3 length: 14 residues. The V gene lost 4 bases and the J gene lost 6 bases, with 13 bases spanning the gap. Germline V lookup: CDR1 SGHTA, CDR2 FQGNSA. This chain's CDR3 is CASSSRGGGNEQFF. The CDR3 DNA sequence: TGTGCCAGCAGCTCCAGGGGGGGAGGCAATGAGCAGTTCTTC. The complete variable domain, with remaining parts taken from reference TRBV7-2 and TRBJ2-1, reads GAGVSQSPSNKVTEKGKDVELRCDPISGHTALYWYRQSLGQGLEFLIYFQGNSAPDKSGLPSDRFSAERTGGSVSTLTIQRTQQEDSAVYLCASSSRGGGNEQFFGPGTRLTVL.

This chain links TRBV28 with TRBJ2-4, with TRBD2 matching 10 bases. V lost 4 bases, J lost 1 base, and 7 bases stayed unmatched. The V gene's germline CDR1 is MDHEN and CDR2 SYDVKM. CDR3 length: 17 residues. CDR3 region: CASSSPTSGSAKNIQYF. The CDR3 nucleotides are TGTGCCAGCAGTTCTCCGACTAGCGGGTCGGCCAAAAACATTCAGTACTTC.

The CDR3 DNA sequence: TGTGCCAGCAGCTTCTCTAGCGGGAGAGCTGGTGATACGCAGTATTTT. This encodes CASSFSSGRAGDTQYF. This chain connects TRBV11-3 to TRBJ2-3, with 10 positions matching TRBD2. CDR3 size: 16 residues. After removal of 3 bases from V and 6 bases from J, the junction contained 9 bases not matched to a gene. Per the germline V gene, CDR1 is SGHNT and CDR2 is YENEEA. The variable domain in full, completed from reference TRBV11-3 and TRBJ2-3, reads EAGVVQSPRYKIIEKKQPVAFWCNPISGHNTLYWYLQNLGQGPELLIRYENEEAVDDSQLPKDRFSAERLKGVDSTLKIQPAELGDSAVYLCASSFSSGRAGDTQYFGPGTRLTVL.

J is TRBJ1-1 and V is TRBV30; D gene ambiguous. The germline V and J ends were trimmed by 2 bases and 11 bases, with 18 bases remaining between them. Germline assignment: CDR1 GTSNPN and CDR2 SVGIG (reference sequence). The CDR3 length is 13 residues. The CDR3 sequence: CAWSRGPETSAFF. The CDR3 nucleotides are TGTGCCTGGAGTCGCGGACCGGAGACTAGTGCTTTCTTT.

The V gene is TRBV7-2, the J gene TRBJ2-5; no definite D call. The germline gives CDR1 SGHTA, CDR2 FQGNSA. V lost 7 bases to trimming and J lost 5 bases, with 11 bases between them. The CDR3 totals 12 residues. CDR3 amino acids: CASNYGGETQYF. The DNA for the CDR3 is TGTGCCAGCAACTACGGTGGGGAGACCCAGTACTTC. The full variable domain, with the rest looked up from reference TRBV7-2 and TRBJ2-5, is GAGVSQSPSNKVTEKGKDVELRCDPISGHTALYWYRQSLGQGLEFLIYFQGNSAPDKSGLPSDRFSAERTGGSVSTLTIQRTQQEDSAVYLCASNYGGETQYFGPGTRLLVL.

The chain links TRBV11-2 to TRBJ2-3; D possibly corresponds to TRBD1 (6 bases). The CDR3 length is 15 residues. V dropped 0 bases and J dropped 4 bases, with 11 bases sitting between them. Germline V CDR1 and CDR2: SGHAT, FQNNGV. CDR3 bases: TGTGCCAGCAGCTTAGACAGGGGTGGCTCAGATACGCAGTATTTT. Translating gives CASSLDRGGSDTQYF.

The chain carries TRBV30 and TRBJ2-4, with 8 bases matching TRBD1. Germline V CDR1 and CDR2: GTSNPN, SVGIG (reference sequence). The CDR3 has 17 amino acids. Germline trimming cut 3 bases from V and 7 bases from J; bases unmatched to any gene: 17. As DNA, the CDR3 is TGTGCCTGGAGAGGACAGGGAATGGCTCGGGGGAGGAACATTCAGTACTTC. This encodes CAWRGQGMARGRNIQYF.

The chain couples TRBV6-5 to TRBJ2-7, with D perhaps TRBD2 (5 bases). V lost 2 bases, J lost 3 bases, and 8 bases lay in between. CDR1 and CDR2 from the germline V gene are MNHEY and SVGAGI. This CDR3 is 13 amino acids long. As DNA, the CDR3 is TGTGCCAGCAGTTACCCCGGGGACTACGAGCAGTACTTC. Residues: CASSYPGDYEQYF.

This chain connects TRBV9 to TRBJ2-2; D uncertain. CDR1 SGDLS and CDR2 YYNGEE come from the germline V gene. V lost 0 bases and J 4 bases, leaving 4 bases between the germline ends. The CDR3 runs to 13 residues. CDR3 amino acids: CASSVESTGELFF. CDR3 nucleotides: TGTGCCAGCAGCGTAGAATCCACCGGGGAGCTGTTTTTT.

The chain joins TRBV6-5 to TRBJ1-4; tentative D call: TRBD1 (5 bases). Trimming cost V 6 bases and J 0 bases, with 11 bases left between them. This CDR3 is built from 15 residues. The germline V gene encodes CDR1 MNHEY and CDR2 SVGAGI. The CDR3: CASSLRGPTNEKLFF. In nucleotides, the CDR3 is TGTGCCAGCAGCCTTAGGGGCCCAACTAATGAAAAACTGTTTTTT.